This T cell receptor beta chain was sequenced during a study of STAT5B mutations in CD4+ large granular lymphocyte leukemia (dated by TCRdb to 2022 to 2024). As for the study more broadly: Among healthy controls, the CDR3 'QG' motif was associated with a particular HLA allele. TCRbeta repertoires of CD4+ T-cell large granular lymphocyte leukemia patients were compared with those of healthy blood donors. The purity of purified fractions was confirmed by flow cytometry on FACSCanto II or FACSVerse to exceed 95% among lymphocytes.

Findings and caveats that apply to the study as a whole: Enrichment of TRBV06-family usage was observed among the top patient clones (8/27) relative to healthy controls (2/35). Compared with healthy CD4+ repertoires, CD4-sorted patient repertoires appeared more clonal, and this difference remained even after the putative leukemic clones were removed. Data were not HLA-matched; higher clonality in CD4+ versus CD8+ T-LGLL could reflect the relatively small sample size. Each patient's main leukemic clonotypes were private, but more than 20% of these clonotypes showed up at low frequency in the non-leukemic repertoires of other patients.

A remark on this clone: It lacks a known antigen. No quality values exist for individual bases; no much larger clone is one base distant.

The healthy controls were around 35 blood donors, and the buffy coats of these donors were supplied by the Finnish Red Cross blood service. All TCR-sequenced material derived from peripheral blood: patient blood samples and healthy donor buffy coats. Peripheral blood mononuclear cells were isolated by Ficoll-Hypaque gradient centrifugation. CD4+ cells were magnetically purified from the buffy coats of healthy controls. The Gentra Puregene Cell and Tissue kit was used for genomic DNA extraction, and quantification was performed on a Qubit 2.0 fluorometer. The immunoSEQ assay at survey resolution was used to sequence TCRbeta rearrangements from genomic DNA. The authors' pipeline ran thus. In the TCR sequencing data, the lowest productive clonotype frequency that could be detected was 2.59 x 10-5. Only productive TCRbeta rearrangements, defined as complete and in-frame sequences, were included in the analyses. The clonality of each sample was calculated as Simpson clonality in the immunoSEQ Analyzer version 3.0. Clones were grouped by frequency into very rare, small, medium, large (1-20%) or hyperexpanded (>20%) categories. Generation probabilities were estimated with OLGA 1.2.3, V-gene circos plots were made with VDJtools, specificities were looked up in VDJdb, and CDR3 motifs were identified with GLIPH. The table was pulled from immuneACCESS by TCRdb, which kept in-frame rearrangements only. Such tables lose some clones; where checked, under half of the loss comes from unresolved V genes, and the rest has no known cause. Clonal size and the V and J genes are those of that table, whereas D and trimming came from the DNA. In this sample the table shows approximately 20,000 clones, over 80% of which occur a single time. The top ten constitute roughly 9% of the sample.

The CDR3, cysteine through phenylalanine, is 14 amino acids long. Of all the DNA, just the CDR3 is kept, 42 bases in frame from base 1. The germline V gene (reference sequence) supplies CDR1 SGHNT and CDR2 YYREEE. V loses 4 bases of germline sequence and J loses 1 base, and the interval between the two ends is 12 bases. This chain joins TRBV5-4 to TRBJ2-7; no D segment can be confidently identified. The receptor was isolated from a human donor in good health. The sequenced sample consisted of CD4+ T cells from blood buffy coats. The nucleotides are TGTGCCAGCAGCATTTCGACCCTTTCCTACGAGCAGTACTTC. Translated, it reads CASSISTLSYEQYF.